This entry concerns a single T cell receptor (beta chain). Its target is unknown. Data came from immunoSEQ multiplex PCR; TCRdb stores just in-frame clones and leaves some out. The table records about 6,600 clones, more than 65% of them present only once. The sample is drawn from a study of high-grade serous ovarian cancer treatment subgroups. Study as a whole: Samples averaged 14,192 reads and thousands of unique TCR beta rearrangements.

Study-level findings and limits: Different patients shared almost no repertoire; same-patient tumors shared roughly 0.11 to 0.85. Only CDR3 was analyzed; CDR1 and CDR2 were not. Bulk tumor TCR sequencing gave no spatial information.

Tumor samples were taken before definitive surgery or chemotherapy. The source is a human donor with high-grade serous ovarian cancer. The specimen was tumor tissue.

The CDR3: CASSLWNSPLHF. The CDR3 DNA reads as TGTGCCAGCAGCTTGTGGAATTCACCCCTCCACTTT. The chain employs TRBV5-5 and TRBJ1-6; D is undetermined. This CDR3 contains 12 residues. V shed 1 base and J shed 7 bases, with 3 bases lying between them. CDR1 is SGHKS, CDR2 YYEKEE, per germline (reference sequence).